These 3 T cell receptor beta chains came from one sample sequenced in a study of molecular identifiers for immune sequencing clone quantification. Each CDR3 protein gets one entry after TCRdb re-called the PCR reads with MiXCR. The table has roughly 630,000 distinct CDR3 sequences, roughly 27% seen once; the top ten hold 0.7% to 0.95%. Input material: naive CD8+ T cells from blood, with Jurkat cell RNA spiked in. The subset denotes: FACS-sorted CD8+CD4-CCR7+CD45RA+ naive T cells. Receptor source: a human donor in good health. Some libraries in this study had Jurkat cell RNA spiked in.

This clonotype was observed many times. The chain recombines TRBV6-2 or TRBV6-3 with TRBJ2-2; 11 nucleotides match TRBD1. The CDR3 is made up of 17 amino acids. V was clipped by 4 bases and J by 3 bases; unmatched bases: 7. Germline assignment: CDR1 MNHEY and CDR2 SVGEGT. CDR3: CASSWEPGQGDTGELFF. DNA for the CDR3: TGTGCCAGCAGTTGGGAGCCGGGACAGGGGGACACCGGGGAGCTGTTTTTT.

This clonotype was observed many times. The V and J genes are TRBV29-1 and TRBJ2-5; the match to TRBD1 covers 7 bases. The V gene's germline CDR1 is SQVTM and CDR2 ANQGSEA. This CDR3 has 17 amino acids. Losses at the gene ends were 1 base for V and 1 base for J; bases not matched to a gene: 12. The CDR3 protein is CSVEGPPGQRTQETQYF. CDR3 coding DNA: TGCAGCGTTGAAGGCCCACCGGGACAGCGAACCCAAGAGACCCAGTACTTC.

This clonotype was seen repeatedly, ten times or more. The chain combines TRBV7-6 with TRBJ2-3, with D hard to call. The CDR3 has 14 residues. Trimming removed 2 bases from V and 2 bases from J, with 8 bases in between. Germline V CDR1 and CDR2: SGHVS, FNYEAQ. The chain's CDR3 is CASSLFGNTDTQYF. The DNA for the CDR3 is TGTGCCAGCAGCTTATTCGGTAACACAGATACGCAGTATTTT.